This TCR beta chain comes out of a study of cytomegalovirus exposure and HLA in healthy donors. Across the whole study: From donors who were HLA-typed, an early data release held 65 million to 85 million unique TCRs. General study findings and limits: Clonal expansion was found to be greater in HLA-associated TCR beta chains than in equally common others in a later analysis.

For this clone: Antigen: not known.

The CDR3 spans 13 residues. V shed 5 bases and J shed 3 bases, with 11 bases lying between them. In germline, CDR1 is MNHEY, CDR2 SMNVEV (reference sequence). PCR used 60 Vbeta primers and 13 Jbeta primers. Assay used: immunoSEQ multiplex PCR; TCRdb lists only in-frame clones, some missing. This sample has approximately 150,000 clones, with around 78% found just once. The rearrangement links TRBV27 to TRBJ2-7; TRBD1 might be the D (5 bases). This receptor was identified in a woman aged 18-29 years in good health and CMV-seronegative. Sample: PBMCs. CDR3 region: CASSVTADYEQYF. For the CDR3, the DNA is TGTGCCAGCAGTGTGACAGCAGACTACGAGCAGTACTTC.